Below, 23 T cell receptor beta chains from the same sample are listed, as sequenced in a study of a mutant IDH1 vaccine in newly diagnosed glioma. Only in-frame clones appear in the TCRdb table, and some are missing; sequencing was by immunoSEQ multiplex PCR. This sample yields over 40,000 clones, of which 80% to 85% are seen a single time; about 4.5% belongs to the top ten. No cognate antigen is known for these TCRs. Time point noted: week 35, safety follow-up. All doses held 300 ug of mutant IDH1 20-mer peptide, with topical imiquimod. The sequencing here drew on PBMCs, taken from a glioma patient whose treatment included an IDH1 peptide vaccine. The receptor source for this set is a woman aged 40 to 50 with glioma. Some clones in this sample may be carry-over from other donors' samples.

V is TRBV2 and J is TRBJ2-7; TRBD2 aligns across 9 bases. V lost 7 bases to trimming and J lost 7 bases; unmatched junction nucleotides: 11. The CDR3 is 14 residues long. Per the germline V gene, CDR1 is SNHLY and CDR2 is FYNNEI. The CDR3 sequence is CASMVGGGAGEQYF. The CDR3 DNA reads TGTGCCAGCATGGTCGGCGGGGGGGCGGGTGAGCAGTACTTC.

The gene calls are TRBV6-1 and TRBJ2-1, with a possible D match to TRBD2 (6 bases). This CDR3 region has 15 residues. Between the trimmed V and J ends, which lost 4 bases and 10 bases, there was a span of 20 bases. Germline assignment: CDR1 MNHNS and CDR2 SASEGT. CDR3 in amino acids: CASSGLSGSGDEQFF. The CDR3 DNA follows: TGTGCCAGCAGTGGACTCAGCGGGTCCGGGGACGAGCAGTTCTTC.

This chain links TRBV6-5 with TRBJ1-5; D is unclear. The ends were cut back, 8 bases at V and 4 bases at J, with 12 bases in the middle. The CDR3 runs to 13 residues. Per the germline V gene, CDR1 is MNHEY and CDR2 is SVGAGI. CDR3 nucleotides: TGTGCCAGCTCCCCCGGCGGGAATCAGCCCCAGCATTTT. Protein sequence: CASSPGGNQPQHF.

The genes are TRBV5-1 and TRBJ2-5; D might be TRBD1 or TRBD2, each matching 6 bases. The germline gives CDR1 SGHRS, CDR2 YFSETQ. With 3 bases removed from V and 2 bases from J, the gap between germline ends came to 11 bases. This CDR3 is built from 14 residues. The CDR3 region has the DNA TGCGCCAGCAGCTGGGGGGCGGGACAAGAGACCCAGTACTTC. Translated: CASSWGAGQETQYF.

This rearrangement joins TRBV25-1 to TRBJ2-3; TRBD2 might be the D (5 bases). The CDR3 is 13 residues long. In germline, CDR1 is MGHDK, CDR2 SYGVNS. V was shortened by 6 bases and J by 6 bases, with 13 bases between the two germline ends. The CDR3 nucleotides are TGTGCCAGCAGCCGAATGGGCGGGGATACGCAGTATTTT. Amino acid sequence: CASSRMGGDTQYF.

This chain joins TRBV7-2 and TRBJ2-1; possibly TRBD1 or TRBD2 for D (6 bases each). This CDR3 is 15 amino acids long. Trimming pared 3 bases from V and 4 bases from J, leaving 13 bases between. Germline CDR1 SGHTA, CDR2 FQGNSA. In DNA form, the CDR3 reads TGTGCCAGCAGCTTTTCTGGGGGGCATTACAATGAGCAGTTCTTC. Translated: CASSFSGGHYNEQFF.

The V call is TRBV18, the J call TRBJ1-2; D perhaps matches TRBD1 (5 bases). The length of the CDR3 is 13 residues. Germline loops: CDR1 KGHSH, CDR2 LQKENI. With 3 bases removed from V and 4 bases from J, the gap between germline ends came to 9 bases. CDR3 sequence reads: CASSPWDGYGYTF. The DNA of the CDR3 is TGTGCCAGCTCACCCTGGGACGGCTATGGCTACACCTTC.

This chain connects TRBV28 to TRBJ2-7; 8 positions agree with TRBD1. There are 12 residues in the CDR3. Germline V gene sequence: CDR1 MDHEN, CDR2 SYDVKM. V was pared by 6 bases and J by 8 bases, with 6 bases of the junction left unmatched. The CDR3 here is CASSPRQGQQYF. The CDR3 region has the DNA TGTGCCAGCAGCCCCCGACAGGGGCAGCAGTACTTC.

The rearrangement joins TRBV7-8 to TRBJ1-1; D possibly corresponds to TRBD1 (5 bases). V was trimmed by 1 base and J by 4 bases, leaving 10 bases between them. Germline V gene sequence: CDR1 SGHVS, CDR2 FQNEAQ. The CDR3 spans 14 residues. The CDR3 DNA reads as TGTGCCAGCAGCTTAGGCAGGGCCACCACTGAAGCTTTCTTT. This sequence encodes CASSLGRATTEAFF.

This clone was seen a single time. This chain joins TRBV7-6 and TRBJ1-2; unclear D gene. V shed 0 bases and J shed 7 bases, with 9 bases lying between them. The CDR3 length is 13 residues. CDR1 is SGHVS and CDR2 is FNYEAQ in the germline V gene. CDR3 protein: CASSLASQVGYTF. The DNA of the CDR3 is TGTGCCAGCAGCTTAGCGAGCCAAGTTGGCTACACCTTC.

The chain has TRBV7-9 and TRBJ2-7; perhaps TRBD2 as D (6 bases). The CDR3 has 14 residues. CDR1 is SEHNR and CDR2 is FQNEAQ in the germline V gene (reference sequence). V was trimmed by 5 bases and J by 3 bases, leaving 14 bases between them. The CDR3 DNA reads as TGTGCCAGCAGCCGCGGGGTTTTGGGCTACGAGCAGTACTTC. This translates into CASSRGVLGYEQYF.

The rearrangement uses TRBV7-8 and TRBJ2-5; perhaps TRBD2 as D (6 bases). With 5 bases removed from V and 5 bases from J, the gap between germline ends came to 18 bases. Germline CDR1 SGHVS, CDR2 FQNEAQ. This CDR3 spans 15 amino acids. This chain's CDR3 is CASSVGGRRSETQYF. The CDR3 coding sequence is TGTGCCAGCAGCGTGGGAGGCAGGAGGTCGGAGACCCAGTACTTC.

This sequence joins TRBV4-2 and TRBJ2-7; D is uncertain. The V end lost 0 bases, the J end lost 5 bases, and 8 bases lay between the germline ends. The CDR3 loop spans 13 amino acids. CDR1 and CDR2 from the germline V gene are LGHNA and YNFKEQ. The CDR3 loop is CASSQDLLNEQYF. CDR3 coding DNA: TGTGCCAGCAGCCAAGATCTGCTCAACGAGCAGTACTTC.

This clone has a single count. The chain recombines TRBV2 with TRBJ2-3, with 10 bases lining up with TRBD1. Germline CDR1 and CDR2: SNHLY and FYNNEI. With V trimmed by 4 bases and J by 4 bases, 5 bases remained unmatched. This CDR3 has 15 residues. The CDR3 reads CASSVDRGLSDTQYF. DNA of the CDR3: TGTGCCAGCAGTGTTGACAGGGGGCTTTCAGATACGCAGTATTTT.

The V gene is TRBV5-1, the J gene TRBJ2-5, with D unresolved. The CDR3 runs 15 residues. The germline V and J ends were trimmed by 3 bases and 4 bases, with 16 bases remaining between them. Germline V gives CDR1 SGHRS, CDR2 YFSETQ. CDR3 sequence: CASSSQVTELETQYF. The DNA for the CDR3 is TGCGCCAGCAGCTCGCAAGTCACAGAGTTAGAGACCCAGTACTTC. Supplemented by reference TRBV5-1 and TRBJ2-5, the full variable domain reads KAGVTQTPRYLIKTRGQQVTLSCSPISGHRSVSWYQQTPGQGLQFLFEYFSETQRNKGNFPGRFSGRQFSNSRSEMNVSTLELGDSALYLCASSSQVTELETQYFGPGTRLLVL.

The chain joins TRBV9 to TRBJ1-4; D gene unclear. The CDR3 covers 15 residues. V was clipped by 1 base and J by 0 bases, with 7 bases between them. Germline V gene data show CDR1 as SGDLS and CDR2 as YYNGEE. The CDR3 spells CASSVSGATNEKLFF. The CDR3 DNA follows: TGTGCCAGCAGCGTATCAGGTGCAACTAATGAAAAACTGTTTTTT.

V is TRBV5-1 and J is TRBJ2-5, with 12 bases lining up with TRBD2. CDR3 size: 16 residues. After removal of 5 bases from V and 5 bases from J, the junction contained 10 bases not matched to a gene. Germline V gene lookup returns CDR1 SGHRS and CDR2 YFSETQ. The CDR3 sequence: CASSLRGLAGRETQYF. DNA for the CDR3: TGCGCCAGCAGTCTTCGTGGACTAGCGGGGAGGGAGACCCAGTACTTC.

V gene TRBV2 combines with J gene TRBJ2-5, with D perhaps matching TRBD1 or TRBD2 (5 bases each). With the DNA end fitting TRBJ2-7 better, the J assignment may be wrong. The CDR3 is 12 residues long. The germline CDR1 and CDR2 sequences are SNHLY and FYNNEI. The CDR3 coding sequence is TGTGCCAGCGCCGGGGACGCGGGCGAGCAGTACTTC. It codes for CASAGDAGEQYF.

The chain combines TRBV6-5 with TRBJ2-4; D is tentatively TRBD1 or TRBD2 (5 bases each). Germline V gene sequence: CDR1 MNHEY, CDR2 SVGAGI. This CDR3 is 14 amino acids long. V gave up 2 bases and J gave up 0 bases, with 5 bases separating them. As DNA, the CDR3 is TGTGCCAGCAGTTACGGGGGAGCCAAAAACATTCAGTACTTC. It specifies CASSYGGAKNIQYF.

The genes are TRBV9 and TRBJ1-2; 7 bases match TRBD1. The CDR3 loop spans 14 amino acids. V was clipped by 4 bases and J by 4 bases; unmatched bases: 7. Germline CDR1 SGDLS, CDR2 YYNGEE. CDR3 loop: CASSLLTGSYGYTF. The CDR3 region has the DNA TGTGCCAGCAGCTTACTGACAGGGTCCTATGGCTACACCTTC.

The DNA of the CDR3 is TGTGCCAGCAGCGTAGTCACAGGAGGGTACACTGAAGCTTTCTTT. It specifies CASSVVTGGYTEAFF. The chain links TRBV9 to TRBJ1-1; tentative D call: TRBD1 (5 bases). Trimming left V 0 bases short and J 3 bases short, with 12 bases between. The CDR3 runs 15 residues. The germline V gene has CDR1 SGDLS and CDR2 YYNGEE.

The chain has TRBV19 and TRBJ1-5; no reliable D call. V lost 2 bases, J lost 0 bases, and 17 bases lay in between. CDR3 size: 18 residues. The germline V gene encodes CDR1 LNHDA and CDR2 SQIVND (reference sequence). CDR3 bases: TGTGCCAGTAGTATACACACAACCCTAGACGGTAGCAATCAGCCCCAGCATTTT. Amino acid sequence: CASSIHTTLDGSNQPQHF.

CDR3 in DNA: TGTGCCAGTAGTACCTCCCCCGGGACAGGGAGGAACACTGAAGCTTTCTTT. Amino acid sequence: CASSTSPGTGRNTEAFF. The chain uses TRBV19 and TRBJ1-1; 9 nucleotides align to TRBD1. CDR3 length: 17 residues. With V trimmed by 4 bases and J by 1 base, 10 bases remained unmatched. The germline V gene has CDR1 LNHDA and CDR2 SQIVND (reference sequence).